The 26 T cell receptor beta chains below all came from one sample that was sequenced in a study of cytomegalovirus exposure and HLA in healthy donors. PCR used 60 Vbeta primers and 13 Jbeta primers. The table came from immunoSEQ multiplex PCR; TCRdb's copy has only in-frame clones and leaves some out. Counted here are more than 80,000 clones, over 60% occurring once; the ten biggest clones make up about 6%. The specimen sequenced was PBMCs. These receptors originate from a woman in her forties or fifties in good health and CMV-seropositive.

The V and J genes are TRBV7-9 and TRBJ2-2; TRBD2 might be the D (6 bases). CDR3 length: 14 residues. Germline CDR1 SEHNR, CDR2 FQNEAQ (reference sequence). The V end lost 4 bases, the J end lost 6 bases, and 12 bases lay between the germline ends. The CDR3, as DNA: TGTGCCAGCAGCTCGGGACTCTCCCCCGGGGAGCTGTTTTTT. This translates into CASSSGLSPGELFF.

This clone was detected once. The genes are TRBV13 and TRBJ2-7; 12 positions agree with TRBD1. The CDR3 length is 16 residues. Germline V gene sequence: CDR1 PRHDT, CDR2 FYEKMQ (reference sequence). Losses at the gene ends were 4 bases for V and 0 bases for J; bases not matched to a gene: 4. The CDR3 DNA follows: TGTGCCAGCAGCTGGGGACAGGGGGCGCCCTCCTACGAGCAGTACTTC. It is translated as CASSWGQGAPSYEQYF.

This clone appeared a few times. V gene TRBV4-3 combines with J gene TRBJ1-2; D remains ambiguous. Looked up from germline, CDR1 is LGHNA and CDR2 is YSLEER. The ends were cut back, 4 bases at V and 0 bases at J, with 12 bases in the middle. This CDR3 spans 15 amino acids. The CDR3 spells CASSPDFRTNYGYTF. The DNA for the CDR3 is TGCGCCAGCAGCCCTGACTTTCGAACTAACTATGGCTACACCTTC.

The V call is TRBV5-4, the J call TRBJ2-1, with D possibly being TRBD1 (6 bases). CDR1 SGHNT and CDR2 YYREEE come from the germline V gene (reference sequence). V was cut by 2 bases and J by 1 base, with 10 bases left in between. This CDR3 region has 15 residues. CDR3 DNA: TGTGCCAGCAGCTTAACCGGGACATCCTACAATGAGCAGTTCTTC. Residues: CASSLTGTSYNEQFF. The variable domain in full, completed from reference TRBV5-4 and TRBJ2-1, reads ETGVTQSPTHLIKTRGQQVTLRCSSQSGHNTVSWYQQALGQGPQFIFQYYREEENGRGNFPPRFSGLQFPNYSSELNVNALELDDSALYLCASSLTGTSYNEQFFGPGTRLTVL.

The chain combines TRBV6-5 with TRBJ1-3, with D unclear. Trimming took off 5 bases at V and 7 bases at J, with 15 bases between the two ends. This CDR3 region has 14 residues. Germline-derived CDR1 and CDR2 are MNHEY and SVGAGI. The CDR3 sequence: CASSAMVGRNTIYF. CDR3 nucleotide sequence: TGTGCCAGCAGTGCAATGGTGGGGAGGAACACCATATATTTT.

V usage is TRBV13 and J usage is TRBJ1-1; D is unclear. With 5 bases removed from V and 8 bases from J, the gap between germline ends came to 15 bases. The germline V gene has CDR1 PRHDT and CDR2 FYEKMQ (reference sequence). This CDR3 has 13 amino acids. The CDR3 sequence is CASSIIGVSEAFF. For the CDR3, the DNA is TGTGCCAGCAGCATTATAGGAGTGTCGGAAGCTTTCTTT.

The chain employs TRBV6-5 and TRBJ1-4, with 8 bases identical to TRBD1. The CDR3 has 13 residues. After removal of 4 bases from V and 8 bases from J, the junction contained 3 bases not matched to a gene. Germline values: CDR1 MNHEY, CDR2 SVGAGI. For the CDR3, the DNA is TGTGCCAGCAGTTCTCGACAGGGGGAAAAACTGTTTTTT. Residues: CASSSRQGEKLFF.

This clone has just one count. The chain is built from TRBV5-1 and TRBJ2-2; tentative D call: TRBD2 (5 bases). CDR3 size: 15 residues. CDR1 SGHRS and CDR2 YFSETQ come from the germline V gene. Trimming left V 1 base short and J 0 bases short, with 7 bases between. The CDR3 coding sequence is TGCGCCAGCAGCTTGTTCGGGGCGAACACCGGGGAGCTGTTTTTT. It encodes CASSLFGANTGELFF. The variable domain in full, with the rest retrieved from reference TRBV5-1 and TRBJ2-2, is KAGVTQTPRYLIKTRGQQVTLSCSPISGHRSVSWYQQTPGQGLQFLFEYFSETQRNKGNFPGRFSGRQFSNSRSEMNVSTLELGDSALYLCASSLFGANTGELFFGEGSRLTVL.

This chain connects TRBV7-6 to TRBJ2-7, with 10 bases that match TRBD2. The CDR3 is 16 residues long. Germline V CDR1 and CDR2: SGHVS, FNYEAQ. Germline trimming cut 5 bases from V and 2 bases from J; bases unmatched to any gene: 9. The CDR3 protein is CASSLGLAEEPYEQYF. The CDR3 region has the DNA TGTGCCAGCAGCCTCGGACTAGCGGAGGAACCCTACGAGCAGTACTTC. Supplemented by reference TRBV7-6 and TRBJ2-7, the full variable domain reads GAGVSQSPRYKVTKRGQDVALRCDPISGHVSLYWYRQALGQGPEFLTYFNYEAQQDKSGLPNDRFSAERPEGSISTLTIQRTEQRDSAMYRCASSLGLAEEPYEQYFGPGTRLTVT.

The genes are TRBV7-9 and TRBJ2-2; D uncertain. Germline-derived CDR1 and CDR2 are SEHNR and FQNEAQ (reference sequence). Trimming pared 5 bases from V and 4 bases from J, leaving 8 bases between. CDR3 size: 13 residues. The CDR3 DNA follows: TGTGCCAGCAGCCCACCTACCACCGGGGAGCTGTTTTTT. This translates into CASSPPTTGELFF.

The chain employs TRBV9 and TRBJ1-1, with 7 bases fitting TRBD1. The germline V gene has CDR1 SGDLS and CDR2 YYNGEE. V trimming: 3 bases; J trimming: 0 bases; junction bases outside the gene matches: 5. This CDR3 is 15 amino acids long. CDR3: CASSAGTAMNTEAFF. The CDR3 nucleotides are TGTGCCAGCAGCGCCGGGACAGCCATGAACACTGAAGCTTTCTTT.

This chain connects TRBV13 to TRBJ2-7; D uncertain. CDR1 is PRHDT, CDR2 FYEKMQ, per germline (reference sequence). This CDR3 spans 16 amino acids. The V gene lost 2 bases and the J gene lost 0 bases, with 14 bases spanning the gap. The CDR3 spells CASSLRIPGHSYEQYF. CDR3 nucleotide sequence: TGTGCCAGCAGCTTAAGAATACCGGGTCACTCCTACGAGCAGTACTTC.

The chain has TRBV5-5 and TRBJ2-1; TRBD1 matches 8 bases. The CDR3 loop spans 16 amino acids. Germline values: CDR1 SGHKS, CDR2 YYEKEE (reference sequence). Unmatched junction bases numbered 9, after V lost 0 bases and J lost 7 bases. CDR3 amino acids: CASSLEWTGLKNEQFF. The DNA of the CDR3 is TGTGCCAGCAGCTTGGAATGGACAGGGCTAAAGAATGAGCAGTTCTTC.

The gene calls are TRBV30 and TRBJ1-1; a possible D gene is TRBD1 (5 bases). Between the trimmed V and J ends, which lost 3 bases and 1 base, there was a span of 18 bases. This CDR3 is 16 amino acids long. Germline V lookup: CDR1 GTSNPN, CDR2 SVGIG (reference sequence). The CDR3 DNA reads as TGTGCCTGGAGGCAAGGGAGGGGCAGAGCGAACACTGAAGCTTTCTTT. It specifies CAWRQGRGRANTEAFF.

This chain joins TRBV9 and TRBJ1-2; possibly TRBD1 for D (5 bases). Germline V CDR1 and CDR2: SGDLS, YYNGEE. The V end was cut by 0 bases, the J end by 2 bases, with 8 bases between. The length of the CDR3 is 14 residues. CDR3 region: CASSVERGNYGYTF. The DNA for the CDR3 is TGTGCCAGCAGCGTAGAAAGGGGCAACTATGGCTACACCTTC.

The chain couples TRBV6-5 to TRBJ1-1; TRBD1 is a possible D gene (5 bases). Germline loops: CDR1 MNHEY, CDR2 SVGAGI. Trimming removed 10 bases at V and 3 bases at J, with 15 bases between. There are 13 residues in the CDR3. The DNA for the CDR3 is TGTGCCATCCGAGGTAGCAGGGACACTGAAGCTTTCTTT. It yields the protein CAIRGSRDTEAFF.

The chain carries TRBV5-1 and TRBJ2-1; D unresolved. The length of the CDR3 is 17 residues. CDR1 SGHRS and CDR2 YFSETQ come from the germline V gene. The germline V and J ends were trimmed by 0 bases and 5 bases, with 18 bases remaining between them. This CDR3 is CASSLGRQLPYHNEQFF. The DNA for the CDR3 is TGCGCCAGCAGCTTGGGGCGGCAACTTCCTTACCACAATGAGCAGTTCTTC. The full variable domain, rest sourced from reference TRBV5-1 and TRBJ2-1, is KAGVTQTPRYLIKTRGQQVTLSCSPISGHRSVSWYQQTPGQGLQFLFEYFSETQRNKGNFPGRFSGRQFSNSRSEMNVSTLELGDSALYLCASSLGRQLPYHNEQFFGPGTRLTVL.

CDR3 DNA sequence: TGTGCCAGCAGTTACATGTCCGAACACCTTAACTATGGCTACACCTTC. It translates to CASSYMSEHLNYGYTF. The J gene is TRBJ1-2, the V gene TRBV6-5; D ambiguous. Germline V gene data show CDR1 as MNHEY and CDR2 as SVGAGI. V lost 2 bases to trimming and J lost 1 base, with 14 bases between them. The CDR3 is 16 amino acids.

The chain links TRBV5-1 to TRBJ2-1; TRBD2 matches at 10 bases. The CDR3 sequence is 13 residues long. After removal of 5 bases from V and 8 bases from J, the junction contained 4 bases not matched to a gene. The germline V gene encodes CDR1 SGHRS and CDR2 YFSETQ. The CDR3 is CASSAAGGHEQFF. CDR3 in DNA: TGCGCCAGCAGTGCAGCGGGGGGGCATGAGCAGTTCTTC.

The chain uses TRBV7-9 and TRBJ1-2, with TRBD1 as a possible D gene (6 bases). V lost 5 bases and J 2 bases, leaving 24 bases between the germline ends. Germline V CDR1 and CDR2: SEHNR, FQNEAQ (reference sequence). This CDR3 contains 18 residues. The CDR3 region has the DNA TGTGCCAGCAGCCCCTTCCATAGTGCAGGGGCACCCAACTATGGCTACACCTTC. Its translation is CASSPFHSAGAPNYGYTF.

The chain employs TRBV9 and TRBJ1-4; maybe TRBD1 (5 bases). The CDR3 is 15 amino acids. Germline lookup yields CDR1 SGDLS and CDR2 YYNGEE. V shed 3 bases and J shed 2 bases, with 11 bases lying between them. CDR3 residues: CASSARDRTNEKLFF. CDR3 in DNA: TGTGCCAGCAGCGCCAGGGATAGGACTAATGAAAAACTGTTTTTT.

The V and J genes are TRBV13 and TRBJ2-3, with 10 bases that match TRBD1. The CDR3 is 14 residues long. Germline lookup yields CDR1 PRHDT and CDR2 FYEKMQ (reference sequence). V shed 5 bases and J 6 bases; nucleotides not matched to a gene: 5. The DNA for the CDR3 is TGTGCCAGCAGCCTAGACAGGGGGCCGGATACGCAGTATTTT. As protein: CASSLDRGPDTQYF.

The J gene is TRBJ2-2, the V gene TRBV11-3; tentatively, D is TRBD2 (5 bases). The CDR3 extends over 17 amino acids. V dropped 5 bases and J dropped 4 bases, with 20 bases sitting between them. Germline-derived CDR1 and CDR2 are SGHNT and YENEEA. Written as DNA, the CDR3 is TGTGCCAGCAGCCGGGAAGGCAGAGCCGATAGCACCGGGGAGCTGTTTTTT. Amino acids: CASSREGRADSTGELFF.

V and J are TRBV9 and TRBJ2-3, with a possible D match to TRBD1 (5 bases). Germline loops: CDR1 SGDLS, CDR2 YYNGEE. The CDR3 spans 15 residues. V lost 2 bases and J 3 bases, leaving 13 bases between the germline ends. This CDR3 is CASSVRIDSTDTQYF. The CDR3 DNA reads as TGTGCCAGCAGCGTCAGAATAGACAGTACAGATACGCAGTATTTT.

The chain uses TRBV6-5 and TRBJ1-6; perhaps TRBD1 as D (5 bases). CDR1 MNHEY and CDR2 SVGAGI come from the germline V gene. The length of the CDR3 is 16 residues. The V and J ends lost 2 bases and 7 bases respectively, with 15 bases between them. CDR3 sequence (DNA): TGTGCCAGCAGTTACCCTCGCGGGGGGGAGAATTCACCCCTCCACTTT. This sequence encodes CASSYPRGGENSPLHF.

This clone was observed a few times. The chain employs TRBV4-3 and TRBJ2-5; the D is unclear. This CDR3 contains 15 residues. Per germline, CDR1 LGHNA and CDR2 YSLEER. The V end was cut by 1 base, the J end by 2 bases, with 11 bases between. The CDR3 DNA reads TGCGCCAGCAGCCAAGGCAGGCTCAAACAAGAGACCCAGTACTTC. This sequence encodes CASSQGRLKQETQYF.